One T cell receptor (beta chain) is described in this entry. Its cognate antigen is unknown. This sample is drawn from a study of cytomegalovirus exposure and HLA in healthy donors. General observations from the study: Clonal expansion was found to be greater in HLA-associated TCR beta chains than in equally common others in a later analysis. There were some public TCRs occurring in many donors, but most TCR sequences were rare. Presence/absence analyses assumed roughly uniform sequencing depth across donors, which may not hold.

PCR involved 60 Vbeta and 13 Jbeta primers. Profiling relied on immunoSEQ multiplex PCR, and the TCRdb table lists in-frame clones only, not all of them. The sample has over 150,000 clones; around 82% are singletons. The CDR3 extends over 16 amino acids. CDR1 and CDR2 (germline): SGDLS, YYNGEE. The V gene lost 4 bases and the J gene lost 0 bases, with 14 bases spanning the gap. Sequencing input: PBMCs. The clonotype was recovered from a man in his forties or fifties in good health and CMV-seropositive. This chain uses TRBV9 with TRBJ2-1, with D possibly TRBD2 on 6 matching bases. CDR3 sequence: CASSFGTVSSYNEQFF. The CDR3 DNA is TGTGCCAGCAGCTTCGGGACTGTGAGCTCCTACAATGAGCAGTTCTTC.